The 16 T cell receptor beta chains presented below share a single source sample, sequenced in a study of blood T cell repertoires in COVID-19. Data came from immunoSEQ multiplex PCR; TCRdb stores just in-frame clones and leaves some out. Of some 200,000 clones listed, about nine tenths are singletons. Sequenced input: PBMCs or T cells enriched from blood (not recorded which). The receptors originated from a woman aged 25 to 39 who had recovered from COVID-19.

The gene calls are TRBV27 and TRBJ2-2, with D uncertain. V was pared by 6 bases and J by 0 bases, with 11 bases between. Germline V lookup: CDR1 MNHEY, CDR2 SMNVEV (reference sequence). This CDR3 comprises 15 residues. CDR3 DNA: TGTGCCAGCAGCTTTACTACGGCGAACACCGGGGAGCTGTTTTTT. Amino acid sequence: CASSFTTANTGELFF.

The genes are TRBV12-1 and TRBJ2-7; TRBD1 was called by the table and not checked on the DNA. TRBV12-1 is reported as a pseudogene. The CDR3 runs to 15 residues. The CDR3: CASSFCQGPTYEQYF. CDR3 DNA: TGTGCCAGCAGCTTTTGCCAGGGGCCGACCTACGAGCAGTACTTC.

V and J are TRBV5-8 and TRBJ2-2; possibly TRBD1 for D (6 bases). Trimming removed 4 bases at V and 1 base at J, with 11 bases between. The CDR3 totals 15 residues. CDR1 SGHTS and CDR2 YDEGEE come from the germline V gene. This CDR3 reads CASSHRDRNTGELFF. CDR3 coding DNA: TGTGCCAGCAGCCACAGGGATAGGAACACCGGGGAGCTGTTTTTT.

This chain uses TRBV30 with TRBJ2-7; TRBD1 agrees at 8 bases. There are 13 residues in the CDR3. V lost 3 bases to trimming and J lost 6 bases; unmatched junction nucleotides: 7. Germline CDR1 and CDR2: GTSNPN and SVGIG (reference sequence). The chain's CDR3 is CAWRTGQVTEQYF. The CDR3 region has the DNA TGTGCCTGGAGGACGGGACAGGTGACCGAGCAGTACTTC.

The CDR3 nucleotides read TGTGCCAGCTCACCACTCGTGGGGGGGTTCGCTGGAAACACCATATATTTT. Amino acids: CASSPLVGGFAGNTIYF. This chain uses TRBV18 with TRBJ1-3, with D perhaps TRBD1 (5 bases). This CDR3 region has 17 residues. Germline-derived CDR1 and CDR2 are KGHSH and LQKENI. Trimming cost V 1 base and J 2 bases, with 15 bases left between them.

Regarding this clone: Other DNA sequences in the same sample also yield this CDR3. This chain links TRBV7-9 with TRBJ1-1, with 9 positions matching TRBD1. In germline, CDR1 is SEHNR, CDR2 FQNEAQ (reference sequence). Losses at the gene ends were 3 bases for V and 5 bases for J; bases not matched to a gene: 1. The CDR3 is made up of 13 amino acids. In DNA form, the CDR3 reads TGTGCCAGCAGCTTGACAGGGGGGACTGAAGCTTTCTTT. It specifies CASSLTGGTEAFF.

The chain employs TRBV30 and TRBJ2-7; D is perhaps TRBD1 (5 bases). The V end was cut by 0 bases, the J end by 3 bases, with 9 bases between. The CDR3 contains 13 residues. Germline V gene lookup returns CDR1 GTSNPN and CDR2 SVGIG (reference sequence). In DNA form, the CDR3 reads TGTGCCTGGAGTGTATACAGGAACTACGAGCAGTACTTC. This encodes CAWSVYRNYEQYF.

This clone appeared once. V usage is TRBV2 and J usage is TRBJ1-1; tentative D call: TRBD1 (5 bases). Trimming shortened V by 6 bases and J by 11 bases, and 25 bases separated the two germline ends. This CDR3 has 15 amino acids. The germline gives CDR1 SNHLY, CDR2 FYNNEI. The CDR3 DNA is TGTGCCAGCAGCAGGGACTACATAGAGGCGCCGGCCGCTTTCTTT. Protein product: CASSRDYIEAPAAFF.

This sequence joins TRBV7-9 and TRBJ2-7, with 12 bases identical to TRBD2. CDR3 length: 15 residues. V lost 5 bases to trimming and J lost 4 bases; unmatched junction nucleotides: 6. Germline CDR1 reads SEHNR; CDR2 reads FQNEAQ (reference sequence). CDR3 protein: CASSPTSGSYYEQYF. The CDR3 nucleotides read TGTGCCAGCAGCCCGACTAGCGGGAGTTATTACGAGCAGTACTTC. The whole variable domain, filled in from reference TRBV7-9 and TRBJ2-7, reads DTGVSQNPRHKITKRGQNVTFRCDPISEHNRLYWYRQTLGQGPEFLTYFQNEAQLEKSRLLSDRFSAERPKGSFSTLEIQRTEQGDSAMYLCASSPTSGSYYEQYFGPGTRLTVT.

The rearrangement links TRBV7-6 to TRBJ2-1; D might be TRBD2 (6 bases). The CDR3 contains 11 residues. The germline CDR1 and CDR2 sequences are SGHVS and FNYEAQ. V lost 6 bases and J lost 9, with 9 bases in between. The CDR3 DNA reads TGTGCCAGCAGTCTAGCGTTTGAGCAGTTCTTC. It specifies CASSLAFEQFF.

The rearrangement joins TRBV6-6 to TRBJ2-7, with D maybe TRBD2 (5 bases). The V and J ends lost 4 bases and 1 base respectively, with 14 bases between them. From germline, CDR1 is MNHNY and CDR2 SVGAGI (reference sequence). The length of the CDR3 is 15 residues. CDR3 amino acids: CASSSYGERSYEQYF. CDR3 DNA sequence: TGTGCCAGCAGTTCTTACGGGGAGCGGTCCTACGAGCAGTACTTC.

The chain uses TRBV19 and TRBJ1-4; 9 positions match TRBD1. Germline loops: CDR1 LNHDA, CDR2 SQIVND (reference sequence). There are 18 residues in the CDR3. The ends lost 6 bases at V and 2 bases at J; junction bases unmatched: 13. CDR3: CASSTGGLGGWTNEKLFF. The CDR3 DNA reads TGTGCCAGTAGCACAGGGGGCTTGGGGGGTTGGACTAATGAAAAACTGTTTTTT.

CDR3 DNA: TGTGCCAGCAGCAGCCGGGGTCCTGGAACTAATGAAAAACTGTTTTTT. The encoded protein is CASSSRGPGTNEKLFF. The chain combines TRBV7-9 with TRBJ1-4; D call uncertain. The CDR3 sequence is 16 residues long. Trimming removed 5 bases at V and 1 base at J, with 14 bases between. Germline assignment: CDR1 SEHNR and CDR2 FQNEAQ (reference sequence).

A remark on this clone: This CDR3 is also generated by other DNA sequences in the sample. The chain recombines TRBV7-8 with TRBJ1-1; D perhaps matches TRBD1 (5 bases). Germline-derived CDR1 and CDR2 are SGHVS and FQNEAQ. The CDR3 is made up of 13 amino acids. V shed 2 bases and J shed 5 bases, with 9 bases lying between them. CDR3 coding DNA: TGTGCCAGCAGCTTACAGGGTGGAACTGAAGCTTTCTTT. Protein sequence: CASSLQGGTEAFF.

The chain links TRBV4-1 to TRBJ2-1; 12 bases are a match to TRBD2. Germline loops: CDR1 MGHRA, CDR2 YSYEKL. With V trimmed by 4 bases and J by 2 bases, 3 bases remained unmatched. The CDR3 contains 16 residues. CDR3 region: CASSPGLAGTYNEQFF. The DNA for the CDR3 is TGCGCCAGCAGCCCTGGACTAGCGGGGACCTACAATGAGCAGTTCTTC.

The CDR3 reads CASSISSGYRTEAFF. DNA of the CDR3: TGTGCCAGTAGTATATCCTCGGGGTATCGGACTGAAGCTTTCTTT. This chain uses TRBV19 with TRBJ1-1; no clear D gene. The CDR3 runs to 15 residues. Germline loops: CDR1 LNHDA, CDR2 SQIVND (reference sequence). The germline V and J ends were trimmed by 2 bases and 5 bases, with 15 bases remaining between them.